The clone carrying this T cell receptor (beta chain) was observed once. Its cognate antigen is unknown. The sample belongs to a study of post-analysis software for immune sequencing data. Germline-derived CDR1 and CDR2 are SGDLS and YYNGEE. After removal of 3 bases from V and 6 bases from J, the junction contained 2 bases not matched to a gene. The CDR3 has 14 amino acids. The TCR beta cDNA libraries contained unique molecular identifiers. TCRdb reprocessed the PCR reads with MiXCR, giving one entry per CDR3 protein. Seen here are a few hundred thousand distinct CDR3 sequences, roughly 45% observed once, and the top ten hold about 12%. Findings of the study overall: Patients had higher frequencies than controls of roughly five TRBV segments, including TRBV5-6, TRBV5-1 and TRBV20-1.

The chain couples TRBV9 to TRBJ2-3; 12 positions agree with TRBD2. The source of this sequence is a girl aged 5-17 years with multiple sclerosis. The material sequenced was blood. CDR3 sequence (DNA): TGTGCCAGCAGCGACACTAGCGGGAGGGATACGCAGTATTTT. Residues: CASSDTSGRDTQYF.